The 29 T cell receptor beta chains reported below all come from one sample, sequenced in a study of T-cell reconstitution after alpha-beta-depleted transplantation in children. As it was prepared, the TCRbeta library received unique molecular identifiers. TCRdb recomputed calls from the PCR reads with MiXCR, one row per CDR3 protein. This repertoire shows some 350,000 distinct CDR3 sequences, about a tenth found once; its top ten account for 2.4%. The material sequenced was PBMCs from the stem cell graft donor, taken from the stem cell graft. Receptors were obtained from a human donor who donated a stem cell graft to a child with acute lymphoblastic leukemia.

The genes are TRBV20-1 and TRBJ2-3; 7 bases are shared with TRBD2. CDR1 and CDR2 (germline): DFQATT, SNEGSKA (reference sequence). The CDR3 consists of 17 residues. V shed 3 bases and J 2 bases; nucleotides not matched to a gene: 14. The CDR3 DNA reads as TGCAGTGCTAGCCCACTCACGCGGGGGACCCACACAGATACGCAGTATTTT. Residues: CSASPLTRGTHTDTQYF.

At least ten counts were recorded for this clonotype. The chain joins TRBV4-3 to TRBJ2-7, with D possibly TRBD1 on 6 matching bases. CDR1 is LGHNA and CDR2 is YSLEER in the germline V gene. With 4 bases removed from V and 1 base from J, the gap between germline ends came to 11 bases. CDR3 length equals 14 residues. Here the CDR3 reads CASSPGQRSYEQYF. The CDR3 nucleotides read TGCGCCAGCAGCCCGGGACAAAGGTCCTACGAGCAGTACTTC.

This clonotype appeared a few times. V usage is TRBV19 and J usage is TRBJ2-7; the D is unclear. Trimming removed 3 bases from V and 6 bases from J, with 12 bases in between. This CDR3 comprises 13 residues. Germline loops: CDR1 LNHDA, CDR2 SQIVND (reference sequence). As DNA, the CDR3 is TGTGCCAGTAGTATCAAGTTAGGTGCCGAGCAGTACTTC. Protein sequence: CASSIKLGAEQYF. The full variable domain, completed using reference TRBV19 and TRBJ2-7, is DGGITQSPKYLFRKEGQNVTLSCEQNLNHDAMYWYRQDPGQGLRLIYYSQIVNDFQKGDIAEGYSVSREKKESFPLTVTSAQKNPTAFYLCASSIKLGAEQYFGPGTRLTVT.

The genes are TRBV2 and TRBJ2-1; TRBD1 agrees at 10 bases. The germline CDR1 and CDR2 sequences are SNHLY and FYNNEI. V lost 7 bases and J lost 4; bases outside the gene matches: 7. This CDR3 is built from 15 residues. For the CDR3, the DNA is TGTGCCAGCACCGGGGACAGGGGCTTTTACAATGAGCAGTTCTTC. This encodes CASTGDRGFYNEQFF.

This clonotype was detected a few times. The J gene is TRBJ2-2, the V gene TRBV6-1, with a weak D call TRBD1 (5 bases). Germline V gene sequence: CDR1 MNHNS, CDR2 SASEGT. This CDR3 spans 13 amino acids. Trimming took off 8 bases at V and 7 bases at J, with 14 bases between the two ends. CDR3 coding DNA: TGTGCCAGCGGAAGGGGCGAGAGCGGGGAGCTGTTTTTT. It specifies CASGRGESGELFF.

The chain has TRBV6-1 and TRBJ2-5; D might be TRBD1 or TRBD2, each matching 5 bases. Trimming removed 6 bases from V and 4 bases from J, with 18 bases in between. Germline V gene lookup returns CDR1 MNHNS and CDR2 SASEGT. The CDR3 has 15 residues. The CDR3 DNA sequence: TGTGCCAGCAGCCTCTTAATGGGGGTGGGAGAGACCCAGTACTTC. Encoded protein: CASSLLMGVGETQYF.

The chain joins TRBV7-3 to TRBJ2-1; 9 positions match TRBD2. The CDR3 length is 14 residues. Germline CDR1 reads SGHTA; CDR2 reads FQGTGA. V lost 4 bases to trimming and J lost 4 bases; unmatched junction nucleotides: 2. The CDR3 loop is CASSSLAGYNEQFF. The CDR3 bases are TGTGCCAGCAGCTCGCTAGCGGGGTACAATGAGCAGTTCTTC.

The J gene is TRBJ2-2, the V gene TRBV5-1; the D call may be TRBD1 or TRBD2 (7 bases each). V was shortened by 3 bases and J by 6 bases, with 18 bases between the two germline ends. This CDR3 comprises 16 residues. The V gene's germline CDR1 is SGHRS and CDR2 YFSETQ. CDR3 region: CASSYPTGRGAGELFF. Written as DNA, the CDR3 is TGCGCCAGCAGCTACCCGACAGGGAGGGGAGCCGGGGAGCTGTTTTTT.

The V call is TRBV29-1, the J call TRBJ1-1; D remains unclear. The CDR3 is made up of 13 amino acids. The germline V gene has CDR1 SQVTM and CDR2 ANQGSEA. Trimming took 4 bases from V and 0 from J, leaving 9 bases between them. Here the CDR3 DNA reads TGCAGCGTTGCCAGGCAGCTGAACACTGAAGCTTTCTTT. Encoded protein: CSVARQLNTEAFF.

The table lists this clonotype with a few counts. The rearrangement links TRBV5-6 to TRBJ2-1, with 7 bases aligning to TRBD1. Germline V gene lookup returns CDR1 SGHDT and CDR2 YYEEEE. The CDR3 runs to 19 residues. The V gene end was trimmed by 0 bases and the J gene end by 0 bases; junction bases not matched to a gene: 12. CDR3 sequence (DNA): TGTGCCAGCAGCTTGGGGGGACAGTGGCGCCGCAGCTCCTACAATGAGCAGTTCTTC. Translating gives CASSLGGQWRRSSYNEQFF.

This clonotype was observed a few times. The chain couples TRBV20-1 to TRBJ2-1, with TRBD1 as a possible D gene (6 bases). The CDR3 spans 14 residues. The germline V gene has CDR1 DFQATT and CDR2 SNEGSKA (reference sequence). Trimming removed 2 bases from V and 4 bases from J, with 12 bases in between. In DNA form, the CDR3 reads TGCAGTGCTAGAAGTAGGGACATATACAATGAGCAGTTCTTC. This sequence encodes CSARSRDIYNEQFF.

This chain joins TRBV25-1 and TRBJ1-6; 7 bases line up with TRBD1. V gave up 6 bases and J gave up 4 bases; unmatched junction bases: 6. Germline V gene data show CDR1 as MGHDK and CDR2 as SYGVNS. The CDR3 runs 15 residues. This chain's CDR3 is CASSQTGEYNSPLHF. For the CDR3, the DNA is TGTGCCAGCAGCCAAACAGGGGAATATAATTCACCCCTCCACTTT.

This clonotype was counted a few times. The rearrangement links TRBV20-1 to TRBJ2-1, with TRBD2 identical over 7 bases. V gave up 4 bases and J gave up 8 bases; unmatched junction bases: 8. Germline loops: CDR1 DFQATT, CDR2 SNEGSKA (reference sequence). The CDR3 sequence is 13 residues long. CDR3 DNA: TGCAGTGCTACAGGCGGGAGCGCGTATGAGCAGTTCTTC. It is translated as CSATGGSAYEQFF.

This clonotype was detected a few times. The rearrangement joins TRBV20-1 to TRBJ2-2; D uncertain. The length of the CDR3 is 12 residues. CDR1 and CDR2 (germline): DFQATT, SNEGSKA (reference sequence). V was pared by 6 bases and J by 7 bases, with 12 bases between. The CDR3 DNA is TGCAGTGCCAAGCTTACGGGCGGGGAGCTGTTTTTT. This encodes CSAKLTGGELFF.

This chain joins TRBV5-1 and TRBJ2-5, with D possibly being TRBD1 or TRBD2 (6 bases each). The V end lost 2 bases, the J end lost 5 bases, and 19 bases lay between the germline ends. CDR1 is SGHRS and CDR2 is YFSETQ in the germline V gene. This CDR3 region has 16 residues. The CDR3 nucleotides read TGCGCCAGCAGCTTTGGAGGGGGAGGTTTCGGTGAGACCCAGTACTTC. Residues: CASSFGGGGFGETQYF.

The chain is built from TRBV29-1 and TRBJ1-1, with D possibly matching TRBD1 (6 bases). Trimming took off 4 bases at V and 6 bases at J, with 18 bases between the two ends. The CDR3 is 14 residues long. Germline V gene data show CDR1 as SQVTM and CDR2 as ANQGSEA. CDR3: CSVALGGYRPEAFF. CDR3 coding DNA: TGCAGCGTTGCCTTAGGGGGTTATCGGCCTGAAGCTTTCTTT.

This clonotype was seen more than once but under ten times. V usage is TRBV5-1 and J usage is TRBJ2-1; a weak D match, TRBD2 (6 bases). V shed 1 base and J shed 5 bases, with 10 bases lying between them. CDR1 and CDR2 from the germline V gene are SGHRS and YFSETQ. This CDR3 has 14 amino acids. CDR3 nucleotide sequence: TGCGCCAGCAGCTTGAATAGCGGAGACAATGAGCAGTTCTTC. It specifies CASSLNSGDNEQFF.

This clonotype was recorded a few times. The gene calls are TRBV28 and TRBJ1-4; maybe TRBD1 (5 bases). The CDR3 has 15 amino acids. Germline loops: CDR1 MDHEN, CDR2 SYDVKM. V lost 5 bases to trimming and J lost 7 bases, with 17 bases between them. CDR3 sequence (DNA): TGTGCCAGCAGTCCCTGGGACCGTGGGGGTGAAAAACTGTTTTTT. It specifies CASSPWDRGGEKLFF.

The chain joins TRBV7-9 to TRBJ2-7, with a weak D call TRBD2 (5 bases). Germline loops: CDR1 SEHNR, CDR2 FQNEAQ (reference sequence). This CDR3 is built from 14 residues. Trimming removed 3 bases at V and 5 bases at J, with 14 bases between. CDR3 sequence reads: CASSFRVGVHEQYF. The DNA of the CDR3 is TGTGCCAGCAGCTTTAGGGTGGGAGTCCACGAGCAGTACTTC. The full variable domain, completed using reference TRBV7-9 and TRBJ2-7, is DTGVSQNPRHKITKRGQNVTFRCDPISEHNRLYWYRQTLGQGPEFLTYFQNEAQLEKSRLLSDRFSAERPKGSFSTLEIQRTEQGDSAMYLCASSFRVGVHEQYFGPGTRLTVT.

This clonotype was observed a handful of times. The chain links TRBV29-1 to TRBJ2-1; perhaps TRBD2 as D (6 bases). This CDR3 contains 14 residues. CDR1 and CDR2 (germline): SQVTM, ANQGSEA. V was cut by 6 bases and J by 1 base, with 13 bases left in between. This chain's CDR3 is CSVVRDLSYNEQFF. CDR3 DNA: TGCAGCGTGGTCCGGGACTTATCCTACAATGAGCAGTTCTTC.

This clonotype was seen repeatedly, ten times or more. The chain recombines TRBV27 with TRBJ2-3; 8 nucleotides agree with TRBD1. V gave up 3 bases and J gave up 5 bases; unmatched junction bases: 4. Germline CDR1 reads MNHEY; CDR2 reads SMNVEV (reference sequence). The CDR3 has 14 amino acids. CDR3 coding DNA: TGTGCCAGCAGTTTCGACAGGGGAGGAGATACGCAGTATTTT. This gives the protein CASSFDRGGDTQYF.

The V gene is TRBV5-5, the J gene TRBJ2-2; unclear D gene. Per the germline V gene, CDR1 is SGHKS and CDR2 is YYEKEE (reference sequence). Trimming removed 4 bases from V and 0 bases from J, with 13 bases in between. This CDR3 is built from 16 residues. The chain's CDR3 is CASSLNSFPNTGELFF. The CDR3 region has the DNA TGTGCCAGCAGCCTCAACTCCTTCCCGAACACCGGGGAGCTGTTTTTT. The whole variable domain, remainder taken from reference TRBV5-5 and TRBJ2-2, is DAGVTQSPTHLIKTRGQQVTLRCSPISGHKSVSWYQQVLGQGPQFIFQYYEKEERGRGNFPDRFSARQFPNYSSELNVNALLLGDSALYLCASSLNSFPNTGELFFGEGSRLTVL.

This chain uses TRBV5-1 with TRBJ1-6; D is ambiguous. Germline CDR1 is SGHRS and CDR2 is YFSETQ. The CDR3 sequence is 14 residues long. Trimming shortened V by 6 bases and J by 8 bases, and 15 bases separated the two germline ends. This chain's CDR3 is CASMRSAGDSPLHF. The CDR3 DNA is TGCGCCAGCATGAGATCGGCTGGGGATTCACCCCTCCACTTT.

This clonotype was counted a few times. This chain uses TRBV20-1 with TRBJ2-1, with 11 bases lining up with TRBD2. Germline CDR1 reads DFQATT; CDR2 reads SNEGSKA (reference sequence). V trimming: 0 bases; J trimming: 9 bases; junction bases outside the gene matches: 13. This CDR3 is 17 amino acids long. The CDR3, as DNA: TGCAGTGCTAGAGATGGGCTAGCGGGAGGTATATCCGGTGAGCAGTTCTTC. It translates to CSARDGLAGGISGEQFF.

This clonotype appeared many times. The CDR3 reads CASSFRGSYNEQFF. In nucleotides, the CDR3 is TGTGCCAGCAGTTTTAGGGGTTCCTACAATGAGCAGTTCTTC. The chain recombines TRBV28 with TRBJ2-1; D perhaps matches TRBD1 (5 bases). The germline CDR1 and CDR2 sequences are MDHEN and SYDVKM. The CDR3 is 14 residues long. Trimming removed 3 bases at V and 1 base at J, with 7 bases between.

This clonotype appeared many times. The CDR3 DNA follows: TGTGCCAGCAGCGTAGACGGTCAGGGATCCGCCACTGAGCAGTTCTTC. Translation: CASSVDGQGSATEQFF. The chain joins TRBV9 to TRBJ2-1; tentative D call: TRBD1 (5 bases). The CDR3 has 16 residues. The germline gives CDR1 SGDLS, CDR2 YYNGEE. The germline V and J ends were trimmed by 0 bases and 9 bases, with 19 bases remaining between them.

This clonotype was found a few times. This chain connects TRBV4-1 to TRBJ2-2, with D tentatively TRBD1 (6 bases). Trimming removed 2 bases from V and 7 bases from J, with 14 bases in between. CDR3 length: 15 residues. The germline gives CDR1 MGHRA, CDR2 YSYEKL. CDR3 sequence reads: CASSQPRDIIGELFF. The CDR3 nucleotides read TGCGCCAGCAGCCAACCAAGGGACATCATCGGGGAGCTGTTTTTT.

Ten or more counts support this clonotype. The chain couples TRBV10-3 to TRBJ1-2; 11 nucleotides agree with TRBD1. From germline, CDR1 is ENHRY and CDR2 SYGVKD. The CDR3 is 15 amino acids. V lost 3 bases, J lost 3 bases, and 3 bases stayed unmatched. In DNA form, the CDR3 reads TGTGCCATCAGTGACCGGACAGGGGGCGACTATGGCTACACCTTC. It is translated as CAISDRTGGDYGYTF.

Many counts were recorded for this clonotype. The chain is built from TRBV9 and TRBJ2-1; D is perhaps TRBD2 (5 bases). Between the trimmed V and J ends, which lost 4 bases and 7 bases, there was a span of 12 bases. The CDR3 spans 13 residues. Germline V CDR1 and CDR2: SGDLS, YYNGEE. The CDR3 sequence: CASSPSGRNEQFF. The CDR3 bases are TGTGCCAGCAGCCCGAGCGGCCGTAATGAGCAGTTCTTC.